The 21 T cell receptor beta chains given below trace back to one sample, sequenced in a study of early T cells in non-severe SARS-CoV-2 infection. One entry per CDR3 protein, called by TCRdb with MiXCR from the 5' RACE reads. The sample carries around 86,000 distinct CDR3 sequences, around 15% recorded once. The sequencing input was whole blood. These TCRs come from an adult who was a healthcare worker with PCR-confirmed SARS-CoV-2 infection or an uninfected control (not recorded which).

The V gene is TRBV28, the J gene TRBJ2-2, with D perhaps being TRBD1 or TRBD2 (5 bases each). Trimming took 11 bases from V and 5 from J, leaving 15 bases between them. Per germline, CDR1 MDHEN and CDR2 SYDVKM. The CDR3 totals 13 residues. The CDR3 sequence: CAPSPGRTGELFF. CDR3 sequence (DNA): TGTGCCCCCAGCCCGGGGCGGACCGGGGAGCTGTTTTTT. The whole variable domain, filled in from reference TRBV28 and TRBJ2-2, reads DVKVTQSSRYLVKRTGEKVFLECVQDMDHENMFWYRQDPGLGLRLIYFSYDVKMKEKGDIPEGYSVSREKKERFSLILESASTNQTSMYLCAPSPGRTGELFFGEGSRLTVL.

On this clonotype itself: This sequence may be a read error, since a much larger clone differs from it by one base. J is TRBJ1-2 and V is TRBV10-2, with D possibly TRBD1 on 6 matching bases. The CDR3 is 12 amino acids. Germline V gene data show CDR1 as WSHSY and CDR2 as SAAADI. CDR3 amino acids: CTTSEIQGGYTF. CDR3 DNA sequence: TGCACCACCTCGGAGATACAGGGAGGCTACACCTTC.

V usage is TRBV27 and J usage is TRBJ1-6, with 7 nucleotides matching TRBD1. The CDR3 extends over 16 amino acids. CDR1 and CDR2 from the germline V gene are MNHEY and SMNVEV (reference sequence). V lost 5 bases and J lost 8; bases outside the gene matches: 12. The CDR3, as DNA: TGTGCCAGCAGTCCGTTAAAACAGGGGAAACATTCACCCCTCCACTTT. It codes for CASSPLKQGKHSPLHF.

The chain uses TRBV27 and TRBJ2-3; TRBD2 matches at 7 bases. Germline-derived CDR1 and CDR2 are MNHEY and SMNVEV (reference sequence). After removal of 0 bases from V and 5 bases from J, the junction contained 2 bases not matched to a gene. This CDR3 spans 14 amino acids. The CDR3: CASSLSSGKDTQYF. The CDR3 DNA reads TGTGCCAGCAGTTTATCCAGCGGGAAAGATACGCAGTATTTT.

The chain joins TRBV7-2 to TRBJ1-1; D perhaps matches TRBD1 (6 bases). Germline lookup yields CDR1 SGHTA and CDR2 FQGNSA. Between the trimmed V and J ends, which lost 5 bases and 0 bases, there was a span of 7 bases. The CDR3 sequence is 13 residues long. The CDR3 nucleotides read TGTGCCAGCAGCGGACAGTTGAACACTGAAGCTTTCTTT. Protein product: CASSGQLNTEAFF.

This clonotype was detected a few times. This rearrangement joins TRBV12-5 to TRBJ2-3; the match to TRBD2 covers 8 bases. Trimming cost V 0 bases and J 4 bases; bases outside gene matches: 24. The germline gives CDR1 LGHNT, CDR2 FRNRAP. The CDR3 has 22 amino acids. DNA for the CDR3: TGTGCTAGTGGTTTGGTACTTAGTCGGAGCGGGGGTCTTGGATTGCACGCAGATACGCAGTATTTT. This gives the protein CASGLVLSRSGGLGLHADTQYF. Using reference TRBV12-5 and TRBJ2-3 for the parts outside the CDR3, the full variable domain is DARVTQTPRHKVTEMGQEVTMRCQPILGHNTVFWYRQTMMQGLELLAYFRNRAPLDDSGMPKDRFSAEMPDATLATLKIQPSEPRDSAVYFCASGLVLSRSGGLGLHADTQYFGPGTRLTVL.

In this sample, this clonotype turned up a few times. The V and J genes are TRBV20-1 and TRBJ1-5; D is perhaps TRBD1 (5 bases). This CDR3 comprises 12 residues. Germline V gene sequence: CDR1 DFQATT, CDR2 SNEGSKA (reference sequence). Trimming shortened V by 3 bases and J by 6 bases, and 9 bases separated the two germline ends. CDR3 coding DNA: TGCAGTGCTAGCCTGGGGACTCAGCCCCAGCATTTT. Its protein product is CSASLGTQPQHF.

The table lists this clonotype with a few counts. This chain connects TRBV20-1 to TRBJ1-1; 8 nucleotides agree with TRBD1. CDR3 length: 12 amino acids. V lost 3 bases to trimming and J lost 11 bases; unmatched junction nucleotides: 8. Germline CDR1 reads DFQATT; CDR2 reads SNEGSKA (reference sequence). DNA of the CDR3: TGCAGTGCTAGGGTAGGGACAGGCGGGGCTTTCTTT. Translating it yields CSARVGTGGAFF.

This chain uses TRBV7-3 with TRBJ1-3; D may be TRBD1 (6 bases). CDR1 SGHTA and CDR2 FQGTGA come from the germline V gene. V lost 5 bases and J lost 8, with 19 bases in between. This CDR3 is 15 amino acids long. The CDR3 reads CASSVGVGPGDTIYF. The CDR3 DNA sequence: TGTGCCAGCAGCGTTGGTGTGGGCCCAGGGGACACCATATATTTT.

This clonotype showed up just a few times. CDR3 nucleotides: TGTGCCAGCAGCTTCGCGACTAGTAGAACCACAGATACGCAGTATTTT. This codes for CASSFATSRTTDTQYF. V is TRBV7-6 and J is TRBJ2-3; a weak D match, TRBD2 (6 bases). The V end lost 3 bases, the J end lost 2 bases, and 15 bases lay between the germline ends. This CDR3 is 16 amino acids long. CDR1 and CDR2 from the germline V gene are SGHVS and FNYEAQ.

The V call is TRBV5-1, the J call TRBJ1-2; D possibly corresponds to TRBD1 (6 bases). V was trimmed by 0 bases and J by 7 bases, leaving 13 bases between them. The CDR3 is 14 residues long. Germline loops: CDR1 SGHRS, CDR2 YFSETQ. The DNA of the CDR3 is TGCGCCAGCAGCTTGGCCGGGGGGCCAAGTGGCTACACCTTC. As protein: CASSLAGGPSGYTF.

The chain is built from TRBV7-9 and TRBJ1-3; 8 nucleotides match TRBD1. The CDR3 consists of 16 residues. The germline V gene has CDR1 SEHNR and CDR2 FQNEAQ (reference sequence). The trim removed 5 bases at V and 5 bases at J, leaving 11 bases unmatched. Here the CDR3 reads CASSLYRDRSRNTIYF. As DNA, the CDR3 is TGTGCCAGCAGCCTATACCGGGACAGGTCTAGAAACACCATATATTTT.

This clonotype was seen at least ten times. The CDR3 nucleotides are TGCGCCAGCAGCTTGAGGCTGGCTGGCGCAGATACGCAGTATTTT. Translated: CASSLRLAGADTQYF. The V gene is TRBV5-1, the J gene TRBJ2-3; D is uncertain. Germline CDR1 is SGHRS and CDR2 is YFSETQ. The CDR3 is 15 amino acids. V lost 1 base, J lost 4 bases, and 13 bases lay in between.

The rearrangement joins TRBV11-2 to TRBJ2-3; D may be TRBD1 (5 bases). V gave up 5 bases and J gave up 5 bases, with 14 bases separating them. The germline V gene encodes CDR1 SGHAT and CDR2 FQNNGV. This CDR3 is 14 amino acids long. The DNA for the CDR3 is TGTGCCAGCAGCCGGGTGGGGCAGAAAGATACGCAGTATTTT. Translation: CASSRVGQKDTQYF.

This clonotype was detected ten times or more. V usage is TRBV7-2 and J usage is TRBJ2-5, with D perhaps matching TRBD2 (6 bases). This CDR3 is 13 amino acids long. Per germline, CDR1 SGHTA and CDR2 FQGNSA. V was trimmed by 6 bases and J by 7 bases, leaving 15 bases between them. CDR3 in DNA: TGTGCCAGCAGTCGGTGGAGGGAAGGGACCCAGTACTTC. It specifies CASSRWREGTQYF. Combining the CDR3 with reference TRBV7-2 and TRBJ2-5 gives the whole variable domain GAGVSQSPSNKVTEKGKDVELRCDPISGHTALYWYRQSLGQGLEFLIYFQGNSAPDKSGLPSDRFSAERTGGSVSTLTIQRTQQEDSAVYLCASSRWREGTQYFGPGTRLLVL.

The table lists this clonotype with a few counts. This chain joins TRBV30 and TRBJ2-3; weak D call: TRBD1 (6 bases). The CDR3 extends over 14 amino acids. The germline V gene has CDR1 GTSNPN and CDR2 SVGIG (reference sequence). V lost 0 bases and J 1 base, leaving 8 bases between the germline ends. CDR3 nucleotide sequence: TGTGCCTGGAGTGTCGGACAGCGCACAGATACGCAGTATTTT. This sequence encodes CAWSVGQRTDTQYF.

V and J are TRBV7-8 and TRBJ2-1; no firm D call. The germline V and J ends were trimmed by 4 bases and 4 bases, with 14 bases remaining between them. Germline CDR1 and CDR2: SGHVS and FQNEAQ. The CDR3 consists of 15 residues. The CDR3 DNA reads TGTGCCAGCAGCTCCGCGTGGACCTATTACAATGAGCAGTTCTTC. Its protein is CASSSAWTYYNEQFF.

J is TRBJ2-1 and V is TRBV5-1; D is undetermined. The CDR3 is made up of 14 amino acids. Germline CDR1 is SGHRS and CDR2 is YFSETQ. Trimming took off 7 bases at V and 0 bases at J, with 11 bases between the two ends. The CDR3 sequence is CASAAVSSYNEQFF. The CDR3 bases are TGCGCCAGCGCGGCAGTATCCTCCTACAATGAGCAGTTCTTC.

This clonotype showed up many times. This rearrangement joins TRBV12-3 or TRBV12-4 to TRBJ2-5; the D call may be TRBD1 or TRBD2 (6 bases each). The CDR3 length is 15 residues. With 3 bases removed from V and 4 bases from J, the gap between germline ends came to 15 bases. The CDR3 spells CASSFSGGPSETQYF. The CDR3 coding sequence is TGTGCCAGCAGTTTTAGTGGGGGGCCCTCAGAGACCCAGTACTTC.

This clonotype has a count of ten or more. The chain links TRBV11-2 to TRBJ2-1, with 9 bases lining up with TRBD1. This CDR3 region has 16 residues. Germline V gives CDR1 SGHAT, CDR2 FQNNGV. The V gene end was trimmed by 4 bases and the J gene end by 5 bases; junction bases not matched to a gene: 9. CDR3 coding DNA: TGTGCCAGCAGCTCGCACAGGGGGCGGAACAACAATGAGCAGTTCTTC. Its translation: CASSSHRGRNNNEQFF.

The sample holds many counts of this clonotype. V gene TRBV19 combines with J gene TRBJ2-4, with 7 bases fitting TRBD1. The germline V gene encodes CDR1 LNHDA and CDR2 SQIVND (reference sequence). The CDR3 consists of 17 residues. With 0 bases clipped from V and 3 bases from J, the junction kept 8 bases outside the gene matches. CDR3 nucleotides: TGTGCCAGTAGTATAGACCCAGGGGGTTCGGACAAAAACATTCAGTACTTC. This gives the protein CASSIDPGGSDKNIQYF.